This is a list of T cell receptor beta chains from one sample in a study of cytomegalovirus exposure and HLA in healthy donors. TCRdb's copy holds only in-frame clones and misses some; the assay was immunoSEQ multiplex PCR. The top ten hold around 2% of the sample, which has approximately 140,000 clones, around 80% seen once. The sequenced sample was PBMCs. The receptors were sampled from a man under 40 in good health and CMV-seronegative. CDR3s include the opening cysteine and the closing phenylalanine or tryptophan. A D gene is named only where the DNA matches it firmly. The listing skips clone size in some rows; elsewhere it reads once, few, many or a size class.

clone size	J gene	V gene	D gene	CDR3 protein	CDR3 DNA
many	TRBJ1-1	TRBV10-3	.	CATFGGDTNTEAFF	TGTGCCACCTTCGGGGGGGACACGAACACTGAAGCTTTCTTT
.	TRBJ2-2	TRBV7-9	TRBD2	CASSSLQRAGGSVGELFF	TGTGCCAGCAGCTCCCTGCAGAGAGCGGGAGGGAGTGTCGGGGAGCTGTTTTTT
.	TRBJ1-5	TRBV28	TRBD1	CASSSQGERNQPQHF	TGTGCCAGCAGTTCCCAGGGGGAACGCAATCAGCCCCAGCATTTT
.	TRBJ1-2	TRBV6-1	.	CASRTTGSDGYTF	TGTGCCAGCAGGACAACAGGGTCGGACGGCTACACCTTC
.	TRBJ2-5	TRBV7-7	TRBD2	CASAKGREEGETQYF	TGTGCTAGCGCCAAGGGGAGGGAAGAGGGGGAGACCCAGTACTTC
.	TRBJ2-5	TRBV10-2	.	CASSKIPTAAAWETQYF	TGCGCCAGCAGTAAAATACCCACAGCGGCGGCATGGGAGACCCAGTACTTC
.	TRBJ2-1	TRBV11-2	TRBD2	CASSLDLAGGFDEQFF	TGTGCCAGCAGCTTAGATCTTGCGGGGGGCTTCGATGAGCAGTTCTTC
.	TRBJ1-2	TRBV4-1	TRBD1	CASSPDPQTGTGYTF	TGCGCCAGCAGCCCCGACCCCCAGACAGGGACTGGCTACACCTTC
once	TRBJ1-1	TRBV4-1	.	CASSQRPQEGLNTEAFF	TGCGCCAGCAGCCAACGTCCACAGGAGGGTCTGAACACTGAAGCTTTCTTT
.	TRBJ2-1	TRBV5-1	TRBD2	CASKSMLAGVEQFF	TGCGCCAGCAAAAGCATGCTAGCGGGAGTTGAGCAGTTCTTC
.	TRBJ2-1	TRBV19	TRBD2	CASSILLADSYNEQFF	TGTGCCAGTAGTATATTACTAGCGGATTCCTACAATGAGCAGTTCTTC
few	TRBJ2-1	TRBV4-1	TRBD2	CASSQDSPTSGRLSYNEQFF	TGCGCCAGCAGCCAAGATAGCCCAACTAGCGGGAGGCTCTCCTACAATGAGCAGTTCTTC
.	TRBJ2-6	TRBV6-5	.	CASSDEGGANVLTF	TGTGCCAGCAGTGACGAGGGTGGGGCCAACGTCCTGACTTTC
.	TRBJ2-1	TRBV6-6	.	CASSHHSVSGNEQFF	TGTGCCAGCAGTCACCACTCGGTTTCTGGTAATGAGCAGTTCTTC
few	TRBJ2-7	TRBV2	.	CASSWVQGEQYF	TGTGCCAGCAGCTGGGTTCAGGGCGAGCAGTACTTC
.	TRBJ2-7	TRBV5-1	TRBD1	CASSRRQGIHEQYF	TGCGCCAGCAGCAGAAGACAGGGTATCCACGAGCAGTACTTC
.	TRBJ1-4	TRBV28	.	CASSLGWGGATFYEKLFF	TGTGCCAGCAGTTTAGGCTGGGGAGGCGCGACCTTCTATGAAAAACTGTTTTTT
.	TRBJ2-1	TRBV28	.	CASRSGSAYNEQFF	TGTGCCAGCAGGTCGGGGAGCGCCTACAATGAGCAGTTCTTC
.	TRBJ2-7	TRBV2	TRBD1	CASRGLRGTVNEQYF	TGTGCCAGCAGGGGTCTCAGGGGGACCGTCAACGAGCAGTACTTC
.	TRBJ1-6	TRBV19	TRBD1	CASTGDRGDYNSPLHF	TGTGCCAGTACTGGGGACAGGGGCGACTATAATTCACCCCTCCACTTT
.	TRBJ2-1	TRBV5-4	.	CASSLGGISYNEQFF	TGTGCCAGCAGCTTGGGAGGGATCTCCTACAATGAGCAGTTCTTC
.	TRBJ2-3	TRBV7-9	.	CASSLGSGADKDTQYF	TGTGCCAGCAGCTTAGGTTCAGGGGCGGATAAAGATACGCAGTATTTT
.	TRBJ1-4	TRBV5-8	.	CASSPSRGGNEKLFF	TGTGCCAGCAGCCCATCCCGGGGGGGAAATGAAAAACTGTTTTTT
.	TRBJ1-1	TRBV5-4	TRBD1	CASSSRQGATEAFF	TGTGCCAGCAGCTCGAGACAGGGGGCCACTGAAGCTTTCTTT
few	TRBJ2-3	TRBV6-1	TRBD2	CASSGGETDTQYF	TGTGCCAGCAGCGGGGGGGAGACAGATACGCAGTATTTT
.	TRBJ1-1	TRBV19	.	CASSSSGRRDTEAFF	TGTGCCAGTAGTTCCTCGGGGAGACGGGACACTGAAGCTTTCTTT
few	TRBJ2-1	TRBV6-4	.	CASSDRDNNEQFF	TGTGCCAGCAGTGACCGGGACAACAATGAGCAGTTCTTC
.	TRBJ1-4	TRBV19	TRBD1	CASSIQAGTGVKKLFF	TGTGCCAGTAGTATACAAGCCGGGACAGGGGTCAAAAAACTGTTTTTT
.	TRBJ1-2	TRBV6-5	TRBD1	CASSYDRDRGVSGYTF	TGTGCCAGCAGTTACGATAGGGACAGGGGGGTGAGTGGCTACACCTTC
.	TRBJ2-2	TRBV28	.	CASSPGVGVGTGELFF	TGTGCCAGCAGTCCAGGGGTGGGAGTGGGGACCGGGGAGCTGTTTTTT
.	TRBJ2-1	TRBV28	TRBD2	CASSTTTSVRGYNEQFF	TGTGCCAGCAGTACCACAACTAGCGTTAGAGGCTACAATGAGCAGTTCTTC
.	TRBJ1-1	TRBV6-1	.	CASSEFGAGGVDTEAFF	TGTGCCAGCAGTGAATTCGGGGCTGGAGGGGTGGACACTGAAGCTTTCTTT
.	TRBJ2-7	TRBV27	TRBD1	CASSLDLGGSFYEQYF	TGTGCCAGCAGTTTAGATCTAGGGGGCAGCTTCTACGAGCAGTACTTC
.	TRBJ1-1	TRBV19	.	CASRGRLSGDTEAFF	TGTGCCAGTAGGGGACGACTTTCGGGGGACACTGAAGCTTTCTTT
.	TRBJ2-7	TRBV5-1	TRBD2	CASSLTPSGETYEQYF	TGCGCCAGCAGCTTGACCCCGAGCGGGGAGACCTACGAGCAGTACTTC
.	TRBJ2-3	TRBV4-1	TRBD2	CASSLLGLAGGPSRGTQYF	TGCGCCAGCAGCCTATTAGGACTAGCGGGAGGGCCATCTCGGGGAACGCAGTATTTT
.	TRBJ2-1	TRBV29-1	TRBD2	CSGSGSGSYNEQFF	TGCAGCGGTTCTGGTAGCGGGAGTTATAATGAGCAGTTCTTC
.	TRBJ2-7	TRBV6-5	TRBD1	CASRGQGAQTEQYF	TGTGCCAGCAGGGGACAGGGAGCCCAAACCGAGCAGTACTTC
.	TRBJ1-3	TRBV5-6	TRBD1	CASSLETGGFVGNTIYF	TGTGCCAGCAGCTTGGAAACAGGGGGTTTCGTGGGAAACACCATATATTTT
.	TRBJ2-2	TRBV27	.	CASSPLETGSGELFF	TGTGCCAGCAGTCCACTCGAGACGGGGAGCGGGGAGCTGTTTTTT
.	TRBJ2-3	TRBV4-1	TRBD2	CASSQDWTAGGPTDTQYF	TGCGCCAGCAGCCAAGATTGGACAGCGGGGGGGCCCACAGATACGCAGTATTTT
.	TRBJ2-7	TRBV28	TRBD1	CASRRTGAYEQYF	TGTGCCAGCAGGCGGACAGGAGCCTACGAGCAGTACTTC
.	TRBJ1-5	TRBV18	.	CASSPSQGNNQPQHF	TGTGCCAGCTCACCAAGCCAGGGTAATAATCAGCCCCAGCATTTT
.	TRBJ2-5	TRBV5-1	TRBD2	CASSLDGRAGIETQYF	TGCGCCAGCAGCTTGGACGGGAGGGCCGGGATAGAGACCCAGTACTTC
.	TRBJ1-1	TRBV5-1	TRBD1	CASRQGAWTEAFF	TGCGCCAGCAGACAGGGGGCCTGGACTGAAGCTTTCTTT
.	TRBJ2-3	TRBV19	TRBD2	CASRRLAGITDTQYF	TGTGCCAGTAGACGACTAGCGGGGATCACAGATACGCAGTATTTT
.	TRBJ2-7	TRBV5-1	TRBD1	CASNGDRGYEQYF	TGCGCCAGCAACGGGGACAGGGGCTACGAGCAGTACTTC
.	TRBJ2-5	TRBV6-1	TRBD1	CAGGGRQGFETQYF	TGTGCCGGGGGCGGCAGACAGGGCTTCGAGACCCAGTACTTC
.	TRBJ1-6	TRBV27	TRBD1	CASSTNRGEGSPLHF	TGTGCCAGCAGTACCAACAGGGGTGAGGGTTCACCCCTCCACTTT
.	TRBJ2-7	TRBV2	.	CASSGGALYEQYF	TGTGCCAGCAGTGGCGGGGCTCTCTACGAGCAGTACTTC
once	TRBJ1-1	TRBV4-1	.	CASSQGVVLRNTEAFF	TGCGCCAGCAGCCAAGGAGTTGTTCTAAGAAACACTGAAGCTTTCTTT
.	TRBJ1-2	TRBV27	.	CASSLKAGPNYGYTF	TGTGCCAGCAGTTTAAAGGCGGGGCCTAACTATGGCTACACCTTC
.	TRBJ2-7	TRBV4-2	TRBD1	CASSQGQGDYEQYF	TGTGCCAGCAGCCAGGGACAGGGGGACTACGAGCAGTACTTC
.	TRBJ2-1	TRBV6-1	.	CASTHGDSLQFF	TGTGCCAGCACACACGGAGACAGTTTGCAGTTCTTC
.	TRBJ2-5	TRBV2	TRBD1	CASSIQGQETQYF	TGTGCCAGCAGTATACAGGGGCAAGAGACCCAGTACTTC
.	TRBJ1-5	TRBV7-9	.	CASSLGGQPQHF	TGTGCCAGCAGCTTAGGCGGTCAGCCCCAGCATTTT
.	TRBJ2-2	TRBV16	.	CASSQSVTDLNTGELFF	TGTGCCAGCAGCCAATCGGTCACAGATCTGAACACCGGGGAGCTGTTTTTT
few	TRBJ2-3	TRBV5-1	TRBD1	CASSYDRDSGTDTQYF	TGCGCCAGCAGCTACGACCGGGACAGTGGCACAGATACGCAGTATTTT
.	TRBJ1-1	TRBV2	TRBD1	CASSTDRDAFF	TGTGCCAGCAGTACGGACAGGGACGCTTTCTTT